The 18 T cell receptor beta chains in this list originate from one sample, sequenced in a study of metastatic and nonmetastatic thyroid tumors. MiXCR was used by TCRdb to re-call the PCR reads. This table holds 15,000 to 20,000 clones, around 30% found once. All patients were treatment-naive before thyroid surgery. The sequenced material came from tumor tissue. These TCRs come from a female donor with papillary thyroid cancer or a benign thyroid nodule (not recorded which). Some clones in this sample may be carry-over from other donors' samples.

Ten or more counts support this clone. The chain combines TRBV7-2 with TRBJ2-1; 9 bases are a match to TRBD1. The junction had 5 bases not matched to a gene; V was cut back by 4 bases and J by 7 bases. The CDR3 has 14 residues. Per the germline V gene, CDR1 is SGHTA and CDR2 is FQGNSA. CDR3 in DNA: TGTGCCAGCAGCTACCGGACAGGGGAGAATGAGCAGTTCTTC. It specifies CASSYRTGENEQFF.

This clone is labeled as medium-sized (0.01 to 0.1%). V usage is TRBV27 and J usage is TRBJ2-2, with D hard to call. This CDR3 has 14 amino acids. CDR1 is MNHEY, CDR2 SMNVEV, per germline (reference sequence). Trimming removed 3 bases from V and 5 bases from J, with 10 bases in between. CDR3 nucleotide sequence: TGTGCCAGCAGTTTTGGAACGTTAACCGGGGAGCTGTTTTTT. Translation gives CASSFGTLTGELFF.

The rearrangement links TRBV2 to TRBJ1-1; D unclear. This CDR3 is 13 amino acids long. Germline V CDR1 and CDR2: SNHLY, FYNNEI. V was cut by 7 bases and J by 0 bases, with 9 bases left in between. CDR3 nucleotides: TGTGCCAGCAAAACAGATGTGAACACTGAAGCTTTCTTT. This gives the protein CASKTDVNTEAFF.

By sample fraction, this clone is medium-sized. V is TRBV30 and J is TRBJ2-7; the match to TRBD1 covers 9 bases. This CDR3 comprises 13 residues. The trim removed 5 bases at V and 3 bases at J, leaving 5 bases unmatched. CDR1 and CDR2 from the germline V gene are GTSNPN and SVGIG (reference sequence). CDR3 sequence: CAWFGTGSYEQYF. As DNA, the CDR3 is TGTGCCTGGTTCGGGACAGGGAGCTACGAGCAGTACTTC. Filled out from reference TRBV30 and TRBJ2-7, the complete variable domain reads SQTIHQWPATLVQPVGSPLSLECTVEGTSNPNLYWYRQAAGRGLQLLFYSVGIGQISSEVPQNLSASRPQDRQFILSSKKLLLSDSGFYLCAWFGTGSYEQYFGPGTRLTVT.

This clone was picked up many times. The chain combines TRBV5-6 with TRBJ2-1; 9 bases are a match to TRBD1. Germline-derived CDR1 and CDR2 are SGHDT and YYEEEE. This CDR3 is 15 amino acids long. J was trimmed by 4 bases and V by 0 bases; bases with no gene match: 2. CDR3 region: CASSLDRGRYNEQFF. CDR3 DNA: TGTGCCAGCAGCTTGGACAGGGGGCGATACAATGAGCAGTTCTTC. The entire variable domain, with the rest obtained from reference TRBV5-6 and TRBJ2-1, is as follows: DAGVTQSPTHLIKTRGQQVTLRCSPKSGHDTVSWYQQALGQGPQFIFQYYEEEERQRGNFPDRFSGHQFPNYSSELNVNALLLGDSALYLCASSLDRGRYNEQFFGPGTRLTVL.

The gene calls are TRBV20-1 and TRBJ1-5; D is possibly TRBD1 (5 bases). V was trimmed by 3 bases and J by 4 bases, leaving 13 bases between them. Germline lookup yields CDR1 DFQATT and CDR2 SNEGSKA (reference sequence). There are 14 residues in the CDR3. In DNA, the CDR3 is TGCAGTGCTAGTGTGGGAGGGGAGAATCAGCCCCAGCATTTT. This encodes CSASVGGENQPQHF.

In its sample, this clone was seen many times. The CDR3 region has the DNA TGTGCCAGCAGTTACCAGACTAGCGGGAGGGCCGGGGAGACCCAGTACTTC. Translating it yields CASSYQTSGRAGETQYF. The chain has TRBV6-5 and TRBJ2-5, with 14 bases fitting TRBD2. The CDR3 has 17 residues. CDR1 is MNHEY, CDR2 SVGAGI, per germline. V shed 2 bases and J 5 bases; nucleotides not matched to a gene: 7.

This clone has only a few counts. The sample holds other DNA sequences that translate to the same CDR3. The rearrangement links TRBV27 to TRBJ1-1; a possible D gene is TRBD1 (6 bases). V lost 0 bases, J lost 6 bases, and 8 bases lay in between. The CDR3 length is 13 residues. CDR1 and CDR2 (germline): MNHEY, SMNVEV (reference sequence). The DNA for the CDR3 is TGTGCCAGCAGTTTATCCCGGACAGCTGAAGCTTTCTTT. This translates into CASSLSRTAEAFF.

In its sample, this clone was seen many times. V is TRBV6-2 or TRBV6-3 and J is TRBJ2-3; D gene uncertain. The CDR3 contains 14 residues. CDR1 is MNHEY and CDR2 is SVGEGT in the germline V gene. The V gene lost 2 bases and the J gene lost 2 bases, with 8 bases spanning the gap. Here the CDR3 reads CASSYITNTDTQYF. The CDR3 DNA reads TGTGCCAGCAGTTACATCACTAACACAGATACGCAGTATTTT.

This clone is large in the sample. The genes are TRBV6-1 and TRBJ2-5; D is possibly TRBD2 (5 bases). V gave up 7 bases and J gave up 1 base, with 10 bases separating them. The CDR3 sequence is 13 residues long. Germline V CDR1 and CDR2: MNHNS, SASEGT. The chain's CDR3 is CASKRTRQETQYF. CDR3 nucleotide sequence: TGTGCCAGCAAGCGGACGCGCCAAGAGACCCAGTACTTC.

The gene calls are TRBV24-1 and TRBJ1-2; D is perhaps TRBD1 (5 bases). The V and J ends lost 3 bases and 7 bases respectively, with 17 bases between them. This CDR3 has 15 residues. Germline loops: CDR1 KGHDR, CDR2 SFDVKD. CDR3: CATSDTGGSKFGYTF. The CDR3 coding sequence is TGTGCCACCAGTGATACAGGTGGCTCGAAGTTTGGCTACACCTTC.

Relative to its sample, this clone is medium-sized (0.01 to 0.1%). This CDR3 is CATSRDFVGGHGYTF. CDR3 coding DNA: TGTGCCACCAGCAGAGATTTCGTCGGGGGCCATGGCTACACCTTC. The chain carries TRBV15 and TRBJ1-2; D might be TRBD1 (6 bases). The CDR3 is 15 amino acids. V lost 0 bases, J lost 6 bases, and 14 bases lay in between. Germline CDR1 and CDR2: LNHNV and YYDKDF (reference sequence).

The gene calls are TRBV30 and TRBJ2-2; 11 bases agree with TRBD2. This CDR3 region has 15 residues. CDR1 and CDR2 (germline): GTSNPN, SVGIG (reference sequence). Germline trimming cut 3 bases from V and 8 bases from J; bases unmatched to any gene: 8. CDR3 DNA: TGTGCCTGGAGACTAGCGGGGGCCCGTGGGGGGGAGCTGTTTTTT. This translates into CAWRLAGARGGELFF.

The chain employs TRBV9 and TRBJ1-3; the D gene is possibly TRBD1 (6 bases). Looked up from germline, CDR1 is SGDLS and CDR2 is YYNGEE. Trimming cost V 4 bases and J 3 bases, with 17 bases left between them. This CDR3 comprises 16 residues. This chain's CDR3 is CASSLDLGGIGNTIYF. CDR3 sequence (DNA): TGTGCCAGCAGCCTAGATTTAGGGGGGATTGGAAACACCATATATTTT.

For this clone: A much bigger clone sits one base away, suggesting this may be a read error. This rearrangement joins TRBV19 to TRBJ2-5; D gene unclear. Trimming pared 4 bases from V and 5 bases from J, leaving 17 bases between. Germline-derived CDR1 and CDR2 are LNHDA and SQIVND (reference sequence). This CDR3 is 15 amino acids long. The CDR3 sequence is CASSTSSRSWETQYF. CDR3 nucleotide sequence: TGTGCCAGTAGTACAAGTAGTCGGTCCTGGGAGACCCAGTACTTC.

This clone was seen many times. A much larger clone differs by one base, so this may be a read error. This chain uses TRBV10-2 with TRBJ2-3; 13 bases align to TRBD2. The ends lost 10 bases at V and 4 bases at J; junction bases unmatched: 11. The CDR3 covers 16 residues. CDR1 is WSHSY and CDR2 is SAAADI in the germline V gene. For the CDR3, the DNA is TGCGCCAACAGCCCAGAGACTAGCGGGAGGCCAGATACGCAGTATTTT. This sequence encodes CANSPETSGRPDTQYF.

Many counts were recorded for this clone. The CDR3 loop reads CASSQESSRSETQYF. Written as DNA, the CDR3 is TGTGCCAGCAGCCAAGAGTCCAGTAGGTCCGAGACCCAGTACTTC. V gene TRBV14 combines with J gene TRBJ2-5; D is undetermined. V was shortened by 0 bases and J by 5 bases, with 13 bases between the two germline ends. The length of the CDR3 is 15 residues. The germline gives CDR1 SGHDN, CDR2 FVKESK.

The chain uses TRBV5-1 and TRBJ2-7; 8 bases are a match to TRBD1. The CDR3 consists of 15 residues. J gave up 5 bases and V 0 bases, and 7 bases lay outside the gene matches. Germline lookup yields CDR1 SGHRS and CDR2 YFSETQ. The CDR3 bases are TGCGCCAGCAGCTTGGTTACTGGACAGGGTCACGAGCAGTACTTC. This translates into CASSLVTGQGHEQYF.